These 5 T cell receptor beta chains came from one sample sequenced in a study of graft-versus-host responses after intestinal transplantation. Measured with immunoSEQ multiplex PCR; TCRdb has only the in-frame clones, and not every one. The top ten clones hold 0.19% of a sample with 130,000 to 150,000 clones, 85% to 95% of them seen once. These receptors are not linked to any known antigen. The sample consisted of unstimulated CD4+ T cells sorted from spleen or lymph node cells, taken before intestinal transplant. The source is a human donor who received an intestinal transplant.

This rearrangement joins TRBV5-6 to TRBJ2-7, with a possible D match to TRBD2 (7 bases). Looked up from germline, CDR1 is SGHDT and CDR2 is YYEEEE. V was cut by 3 bases and J by 3 bases, with 19 bases left in between. The length of the CDR3 is 16 residues. Here the CDR3 DNA reads TGTGCCAGCAGCTACCCCTTTGCGGGGGCGGTCTACGAGCAGTACTTC. This translates into CASSYPFAGAVYEQYF.

Note on this clone: An end of the junction does not agree with germline; a read error may underlie this. V is TRBV6-5 and J is TRBJ1-4; possible D gene TRBD1, 5 bases. Looked up from germline, CDR1 is MNHEY and CDR2 is SVGAGI. This CDR3 spans 13 amino acids. The CDR3 loop reads CASSYSTDEKLFF. The CDR3 DNA sequence: TGTGCCAGCAGCTACTCGACAGATGAAAAACTGTTTTTT.

The chain uses TRBV19 and TRBJ2-4; 11 bases fit TRBD2. With 3 bases clipped from V and 0 bases from J, the junction kept 7 bases outside the gene matches. Germline assignment: CDR1 LNHDA and CDR2 SQIVND (reference sequence). The CDR3 runs to 18 residues. The DNA of the CDR3 is TGTGCCAGTAGTATGGGACTAGCGGTTGGGCTAGCCAAAAACATTCAGTACTTC. Amino acids: CASSMGLAVGLAKNIQYF.

This sequence joins TRBV2 and TRBJ1-4; unclear D gene. This CDR3 region has 16 residues. Germline V gives CDR1 SNHLY, CDR2 FYNNEI. Trimming pared 4 bases from V and 0 bases from J, leaving 12 bases between. CDR3 residues: CASSGAPSTTNEKLFF. CDR3 DNA sequence: TGTGCCAGCAGTGGGGCACCTTCAACAACTAATGAAAAACTGTTTTTT.

This chain connects TRBV7-9 to TRBJ2-7; D is uncertain. Germline loops: CDR1 SEHNR, CDR2 FQNEAQ (reference sequence). Trimming removed 6 bases from V and 4 bases from J, with 10 bases in between. The CDR3 is 12 amino acids. The CDR3 DNA is TGTGCCAGCAGAAAAGACGGTTACGAGCAGTACTTC. Encoded protein: CASRKDGYEQYF. The full variable domain, rest sourced from reference TRBV7-9 and TRBJ2-7, is DTGVSQNPRHKITKRGQNVTFRCDPISEHNRLYWYRQTLGQGPEFLTYFQNEAQLEKSRLLSDRFSAERPKGSFSTLEIQRTEQGDSAMYLCASRKDGYEQYFGPGTRLTVT.